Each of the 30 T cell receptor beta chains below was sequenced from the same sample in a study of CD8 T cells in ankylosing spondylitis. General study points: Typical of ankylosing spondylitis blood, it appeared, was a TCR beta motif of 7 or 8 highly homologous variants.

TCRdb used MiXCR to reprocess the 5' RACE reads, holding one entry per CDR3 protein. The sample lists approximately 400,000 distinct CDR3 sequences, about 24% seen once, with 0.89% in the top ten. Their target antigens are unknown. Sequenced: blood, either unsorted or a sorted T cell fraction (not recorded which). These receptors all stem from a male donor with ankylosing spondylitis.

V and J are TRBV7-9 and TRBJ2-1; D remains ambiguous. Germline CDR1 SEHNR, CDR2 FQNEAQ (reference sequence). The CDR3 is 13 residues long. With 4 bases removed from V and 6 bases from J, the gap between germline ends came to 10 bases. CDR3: CASSSWDLNEQFF. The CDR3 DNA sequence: TGTGCCAGCAGCTCCTGGGATCTCAATGAGCAGTTCTTC.

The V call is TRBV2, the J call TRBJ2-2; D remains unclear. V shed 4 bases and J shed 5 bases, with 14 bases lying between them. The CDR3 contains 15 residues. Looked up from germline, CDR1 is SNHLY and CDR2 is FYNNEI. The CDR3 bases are TGTGCCAGCAGTGGATTTTGGGGTGGAACCGGGGAGCTGTTTTTT. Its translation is CASSGFWGGTGELFF.

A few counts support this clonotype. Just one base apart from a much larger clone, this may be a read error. The DNA for the CDR3 is TGTGCCAGCAGTTTCGGGGTGACCCAGTACTTC. Protein: CASSFGVTQYF. The rearrangement joins TRBV27 to TRBJ2-5; D perhaps matches TRBD2 (5 bases). CDR1 is MNHEY, CDR2 SMNVEV, per germline (reference sequence). V was cut by 3 bases and J by 7 bases, with 6 bases left in between. The CDR3 is made up of 11 amino acids.

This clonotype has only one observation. Here the CDR3 DNA reads TGTGCCTGGAGTGATTGGACTAGCGGGGCCACAGATACGCAGTATTTT. This gives the protein CAWSDWTSGATDTQYF. The chain uses TRBV30 and TRBJ2-3; 12 bases map to TRBD2. V gave up 1 base and J gave up 2 bases; unmatched junction bases: 4. Germline CDR1 reads GTSNPN; CDR2 reads SVGIG (reference sequence). This CDR3 has 16 residues.

The CDR3 region is CASSQLSGGEQFF. CDR3 DNA sequence: TGTGCCAGCAGCCAACTCTCAGGGGGTGAGCAGTTCTTC. This sequence joins TRBV3-1 and TRBJ2-1; 7 positions match TRBD1. CDR3 length: 13 amino acids. The V gene's germline CDR1 is LGHDT and CDR2 YNNKEL (reference sequence). The V and J ends lost 2 bases and 9 bases, in that order; junction bases with no gene match: 4.

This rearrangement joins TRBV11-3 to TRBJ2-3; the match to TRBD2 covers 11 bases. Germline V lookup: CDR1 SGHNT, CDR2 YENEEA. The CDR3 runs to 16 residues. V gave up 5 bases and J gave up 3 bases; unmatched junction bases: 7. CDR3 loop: CASSKTSGRNTDTQYF. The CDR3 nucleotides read TGTGCCAGCAGCAAAACTAGCGGGAGAAATACAGATACGCAGTATTTT.

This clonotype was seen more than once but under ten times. The CDR3 DNA reads as TGTGCCAGCAGTTTAGTGGGGGCCCACCGGTGGCCGACTGAAGCTTTCTTT. It yields the protein CASSLVGAHRWPTEAFF. V is TRBV12-3 or TRBV12-4 and J is TRBJ1-1; possible D gene TRBD1, 6 bases. V was trimmed by 1 base and J by 5 bases, leaving 20 bases between them. This CDR3 comprises 17 residues.

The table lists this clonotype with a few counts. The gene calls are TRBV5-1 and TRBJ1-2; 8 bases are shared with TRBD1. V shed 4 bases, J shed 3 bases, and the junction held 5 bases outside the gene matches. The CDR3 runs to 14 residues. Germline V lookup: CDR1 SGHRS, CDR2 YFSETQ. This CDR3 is CASSTDRVHYGYTF. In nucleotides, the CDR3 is TGCGCCAGCAGCACGGACAGGGTCCACTATGGCTACACCTTC.

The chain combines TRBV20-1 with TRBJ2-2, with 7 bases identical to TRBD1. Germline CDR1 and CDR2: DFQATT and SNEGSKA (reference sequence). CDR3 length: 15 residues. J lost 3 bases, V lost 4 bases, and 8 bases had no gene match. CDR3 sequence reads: CSAKGGGGDTGELFF. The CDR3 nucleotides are TGCAGTGCTAAAGGGGGCGGTGGGGACACCGGGGAGCTGTTTTTT.

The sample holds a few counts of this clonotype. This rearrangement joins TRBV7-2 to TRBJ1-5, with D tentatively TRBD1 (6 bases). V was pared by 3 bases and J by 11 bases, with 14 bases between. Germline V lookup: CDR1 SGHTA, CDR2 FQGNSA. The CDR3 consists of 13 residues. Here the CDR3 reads CASSFGGARAQHF. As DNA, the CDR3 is TGTGCCAGCAGCTTTGGGGGCGCCCGAGCCCAGCATTTT. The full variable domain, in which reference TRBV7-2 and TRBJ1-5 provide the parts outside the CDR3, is GAGVSQSPSNKVTEKGKDVELRCDPISGHTALYWYRQSLGQGLEFLIYFQGNSAPDKSGLPSDRFSAERTGGSVSTLTIQRTQQEDSAVYLCASSFGGARAQHFGDGTRLSIL.

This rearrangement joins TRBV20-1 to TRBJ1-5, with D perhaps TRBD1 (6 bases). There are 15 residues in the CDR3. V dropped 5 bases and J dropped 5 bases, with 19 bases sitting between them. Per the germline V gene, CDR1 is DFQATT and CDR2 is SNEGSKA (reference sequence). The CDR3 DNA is TGCAGTGCTGCCTCGGGGGGCCGGGAATATCAGCCCCAGCATTTT. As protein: CSAASGGREYQPQHF.

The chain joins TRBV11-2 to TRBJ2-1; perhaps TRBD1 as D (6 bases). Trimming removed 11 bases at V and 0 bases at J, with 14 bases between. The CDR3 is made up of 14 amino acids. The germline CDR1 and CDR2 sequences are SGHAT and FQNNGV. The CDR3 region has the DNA TGTGCCTCACTTAGGGGGAGCTCCTACAATGAGCAGTTCTTC. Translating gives CASLRGSSYNEQFF.

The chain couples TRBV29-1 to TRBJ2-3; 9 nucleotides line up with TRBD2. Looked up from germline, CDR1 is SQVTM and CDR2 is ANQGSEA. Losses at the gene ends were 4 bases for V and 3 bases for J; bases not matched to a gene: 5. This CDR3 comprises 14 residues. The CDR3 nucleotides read TGCAGCGTTGGAATTAGCGGGAGTACAGATACGCAGTATTTT. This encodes CSVGISGSTDTQYF.

This CDR3 reads CASNGPSGANVLTF. The CDR3 region has the DNA TGTGCCAGCAACGGACCCTCTGGGGCCAACGTCCTGACTTTC. This sequence joins TRBV2 and TRBJ2-6; D not resolved. The CDR3 length is 14 residues. Germline lookup yields CDR1 SNHLY and CDR2 FYNNEI. The germline V and J ends were trimmed by 7 bases and 0 bases, with 7 bases remaining between them. The whole variable domain, remainder taken from reference TRBV2 and TRBJ2-6, is EPEVTQTPSHQVTQMGQEVILRCVPISNHLYFYWYRQILGQKVEFLVSFYNNEISEKSEIFDDQFSVERPDGSNFTLKIRSTKLEDSAMYFCASNGPSGANVLTFGAGSRLTVL.

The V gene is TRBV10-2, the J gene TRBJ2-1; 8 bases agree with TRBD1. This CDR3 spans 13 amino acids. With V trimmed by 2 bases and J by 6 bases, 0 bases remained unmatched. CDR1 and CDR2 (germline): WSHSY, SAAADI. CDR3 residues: CASSEGTGNEQFF. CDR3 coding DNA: TGCGCCAGCAGTGAGGGGACAGGCAATGAGCAGTTCTTC.

CDR3 bases: TGTGCCAGCAGCTTAGCGGGGACAGTTGCTGGCTACACCTTC. Protein product: CASSLAGTVAGYTF. V usage is TRBV7-8 and J usage is TRBJ1-2; 7 bases map to TRBD1. From germline, CDR1 is SGHVS and CDR2 FQNEAQ. The CDR3 is made up of 14 amino acids. The ends lost 0 bases at V and 7 bases at J; junction bases unmatched: 5. Supplemented by reference TRBV7-8 and TRBJ1-2, the full variable domain reads GAGVSQSPRYKVAKRGQDVALRCDPISGHVSLFWYQQALGQGPEFLTYFQNEAQLDKSGLPSDRFFAERPEGSVSTLKIQRTQQEDSAVYLCASSLAGTVAGYTFGSGTRLTVV.

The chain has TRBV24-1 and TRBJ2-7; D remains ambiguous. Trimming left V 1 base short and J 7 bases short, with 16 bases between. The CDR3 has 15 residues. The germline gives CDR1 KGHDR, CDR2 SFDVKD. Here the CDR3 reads CATSDLCPKRWEQYV. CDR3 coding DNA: TGTGCCACCAGTGATTTATGTCCCAAGAGATGGGAGCAGTACGTC.

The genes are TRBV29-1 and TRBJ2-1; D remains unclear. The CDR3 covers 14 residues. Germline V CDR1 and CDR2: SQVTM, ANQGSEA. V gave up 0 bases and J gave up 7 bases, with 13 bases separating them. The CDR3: CSVEDPGRPNEQFF. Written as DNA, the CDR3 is TGCAGCGTTGAAGATCCGGGCCGCCCGAATGAGCAGTTCTTC.

CDR3 nucleotide sequence: TGTGCCAGCAGCCCCTTTACGGGGGCCATCACAGATACGCAGTATTTT. The encoded protein is CASSPFTGAITDTQYF. V usage is TRBV5-6 and J usage is TRBJ2-3; D could derive from TRBD1 or TRBD2 (6 bases each). CDR3 size: 16 residues. The germline CDR1 and CDR2 sequences are SGHDT and YYEEEE. V was pared by 4 bases and J by 2 bases, with 17 bases between.

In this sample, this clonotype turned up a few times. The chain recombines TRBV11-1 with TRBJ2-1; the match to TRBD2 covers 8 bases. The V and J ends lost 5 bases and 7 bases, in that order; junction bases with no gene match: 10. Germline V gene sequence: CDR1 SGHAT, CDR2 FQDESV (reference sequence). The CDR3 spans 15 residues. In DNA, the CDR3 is TGTGCCAGCAGCCCTACGGGAGGGCCGGGGAATGAGCAGTTCTTC. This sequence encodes CASSPTGGPGNEQFF. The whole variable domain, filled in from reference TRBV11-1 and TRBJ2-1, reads EAEVAQSPRYKITEKSQAVAFWCDPISGHATLYWYRQILGQGPELLVQFQDESVVDDSQLPKDRFSAERLKGVDSTLKIQPAELGDSAMYLCASSPTGGPGNEQFFGPGTRLTVL.

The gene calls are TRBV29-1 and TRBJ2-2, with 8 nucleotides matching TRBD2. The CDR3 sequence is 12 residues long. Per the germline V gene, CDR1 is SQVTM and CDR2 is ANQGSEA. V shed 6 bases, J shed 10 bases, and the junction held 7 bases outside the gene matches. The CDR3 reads CSVGTRGVELFF. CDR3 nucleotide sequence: TGCAGCGTAGGGACTAGAGGTGTGGAGCTGTTTTTT.

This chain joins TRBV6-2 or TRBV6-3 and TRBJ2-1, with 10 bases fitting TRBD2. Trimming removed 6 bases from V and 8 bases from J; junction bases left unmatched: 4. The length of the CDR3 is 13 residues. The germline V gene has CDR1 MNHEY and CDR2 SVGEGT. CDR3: CASRKAGGDEQFF. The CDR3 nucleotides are TGTGCCAGCAGAAAAGCGGGAGGGGATGAGCAGTTCTTC.

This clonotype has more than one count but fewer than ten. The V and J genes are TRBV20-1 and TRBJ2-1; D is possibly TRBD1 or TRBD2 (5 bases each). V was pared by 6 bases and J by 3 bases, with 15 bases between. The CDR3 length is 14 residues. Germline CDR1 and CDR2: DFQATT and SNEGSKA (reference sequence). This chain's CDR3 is CSASPPGLYNEQFF. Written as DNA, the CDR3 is TGCAGTGCCTCCCCCCCGGGGCTCTACAATGAGCAGTTCTTC.

CDR3 nucleotides: TGCGCCAGCAGCTTGGGACAGTTTAATTCACCCCTCCACTTT. Amino acids: CASSLGQFNSPLHF. This chain uses TRBV5-1 with TRBJ1-6; D is perhaps TRBD1 (5 bases). CDR3 length: 14 amino acids. The germline V gene encodes CDR1 SGHRS and CDR2 YFSETQ. V shed 0 bases and J shed 6 bases, with 7 bases lying between them.

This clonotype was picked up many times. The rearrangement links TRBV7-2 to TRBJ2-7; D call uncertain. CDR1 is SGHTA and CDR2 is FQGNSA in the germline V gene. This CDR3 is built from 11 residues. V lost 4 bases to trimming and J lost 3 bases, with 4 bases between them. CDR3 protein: CASSSLYEQYF. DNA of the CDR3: TGTGCCAGCAGCTCCCTCTACGAGCAGTACTTC.

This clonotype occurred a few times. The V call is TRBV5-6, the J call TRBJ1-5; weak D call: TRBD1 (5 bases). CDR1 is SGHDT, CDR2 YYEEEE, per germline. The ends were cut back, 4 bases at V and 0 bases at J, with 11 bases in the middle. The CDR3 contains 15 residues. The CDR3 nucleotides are TGTGCCAGCAGCCGTTGGGGCTATAGCAATCAGCCCCAGCATTTT. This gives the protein CASSRWGYSNQPQHF.

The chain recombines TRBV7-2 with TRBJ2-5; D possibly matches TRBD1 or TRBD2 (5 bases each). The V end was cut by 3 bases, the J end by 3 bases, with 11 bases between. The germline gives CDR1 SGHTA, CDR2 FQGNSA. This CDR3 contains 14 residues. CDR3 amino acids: CASSFPGTEETQYF. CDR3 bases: TGTGCCAGCAGCTTCCCCGGGACGGAAGAGACCCAGTACTTC.

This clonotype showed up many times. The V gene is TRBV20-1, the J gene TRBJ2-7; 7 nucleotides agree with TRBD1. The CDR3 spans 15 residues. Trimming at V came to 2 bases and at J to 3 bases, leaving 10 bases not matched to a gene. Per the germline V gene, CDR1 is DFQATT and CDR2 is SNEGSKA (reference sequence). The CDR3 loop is CSARPTKGAGYEQYF. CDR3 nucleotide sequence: TGCAGTGCTAGACCTACAAAGGGGGCCGGCTACGAGCAGTACTTC.

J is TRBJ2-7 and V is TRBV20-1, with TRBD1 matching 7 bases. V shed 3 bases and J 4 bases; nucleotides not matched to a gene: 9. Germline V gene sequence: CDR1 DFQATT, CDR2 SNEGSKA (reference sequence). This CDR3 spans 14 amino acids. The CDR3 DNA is TGCAGTGCTAGCCGACAGGGAGTTCAGTACGAGCAGTACTTC. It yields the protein CSASRQGVQYEQYF.

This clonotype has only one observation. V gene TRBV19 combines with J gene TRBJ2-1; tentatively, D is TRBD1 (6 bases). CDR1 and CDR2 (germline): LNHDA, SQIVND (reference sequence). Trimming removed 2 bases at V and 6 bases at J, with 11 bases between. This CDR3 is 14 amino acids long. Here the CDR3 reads CASSITGRGNEQFF. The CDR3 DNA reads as TGTGCCAGTAGTATAACAGGGAGAGGCAATGAGCAGTTCTTC.